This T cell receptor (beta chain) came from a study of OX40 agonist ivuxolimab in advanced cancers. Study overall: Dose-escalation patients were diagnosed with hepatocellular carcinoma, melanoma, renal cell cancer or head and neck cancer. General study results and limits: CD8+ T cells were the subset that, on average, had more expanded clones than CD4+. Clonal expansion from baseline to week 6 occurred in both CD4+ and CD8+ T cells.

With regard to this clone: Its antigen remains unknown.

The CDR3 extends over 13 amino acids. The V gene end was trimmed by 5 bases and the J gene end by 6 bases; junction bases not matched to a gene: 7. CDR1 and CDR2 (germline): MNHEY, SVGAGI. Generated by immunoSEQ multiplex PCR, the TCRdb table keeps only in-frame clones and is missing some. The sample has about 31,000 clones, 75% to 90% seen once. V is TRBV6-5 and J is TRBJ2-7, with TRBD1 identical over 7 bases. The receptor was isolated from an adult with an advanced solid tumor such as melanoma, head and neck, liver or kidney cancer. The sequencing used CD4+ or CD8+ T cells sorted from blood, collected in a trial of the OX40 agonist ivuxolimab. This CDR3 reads CASSRQGVTEQYF. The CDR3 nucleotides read TGTGCCAGCAGTCGACAGGGTGTGACCGAGCAGTACTTC.